This T cell receptor beta chain was documented in a study of T cells in Graves' hyperthyroidism and ophthalmopathy. RNA transcripts served as the template for amplifying TCR beta CDR3 regions. The HTBI set primed first-round TCR CDR3 RT-PCR. TCRdb reprocessed the multiplex PCR reads with MiXCR, giving one entry per CDR3 protein. The data contain a few hundred thousand distinct CDR3 sequences, 15% to 19% of them singletons. Clinicians diagnosed patients from clinical symptoms, serum thyroxine and TRAb, thyroid ultrasound and orbital computed tomography. This clonotype was counted ten times or more. From germline, CDR1 is SGHRS and CDR2 YFSETQ. The J segment lost 8 bases and the V segment lost 4 bases, leaving 12 bases of the junction unmatched. The CDR3 has 15 amino acids.

The sequence was collected from a woman between 25 and 40 years old with Graves' hyperthyroidism. Sequencing input: blood. The V gene is TRBV5-1, the J gene TRBJ2-1; 7 positions agree with TRBD1. The CDR3 sequence: CASSADRPEFDEQFF. The CDR3, as DNA: TGCGCCAGCAGCGCGGACAGGCCGGAATTCGATGAGCAGTTCTTC.